This T cell receptor (beta chain) was captured by sequencing in a study of cytomegalovirus exposure and HLA in healthy donors. Looking at the study overall: A prior study identified 100 million to 130 million unique TCR beta sequences from 200 million or so T cells.

The PCR employed 60 Vbeta primers together with 13 Jbeta primers. The repertoire was sequenced with immunoSEQ multiplex PCR; TCRdb's copy has only in-frame clones and lacks some. The sample shows fewer than 200,000 clones, around 80% of them seen only once. This clone is a singleton in its sample. Its antigen remains unknown. Study results and caveats: Later on, an analysis showed TCR association rates differing by HLA locus, with DRB1 the most and HLA-C the fewest. Most of the TCR beta V segments (in an earlier analysis) were productive either about 90% or about 30% of the time.

V was shortened by 1 base and J by 2 bases, with 13 bases between the two germline ends. CDR3 size: 15 residues. CDR1 is SGHNT and CDR2 is YYREEE in the germline V gene (reference sequence). Sample: PBMCs. The chain carries TRBV5-4 and TRBJ2-7; the D gene is possibly TRBD2 (5 bases). This clonotype was sampled from a man between 18 and 35 years old in good health and CMV-seronegative. The CDR3 here is CASSLWRGGAYEQYF. The CDR3 nucleotides read TGTGCCAGCAGCTTGTGGAGAGGAGGCGCCTACGAGCAGTACTTC.